A selection of T cell receptor beta chains follows, all from one sample in a study of blood T cell repertoires in COVID-19. The protocol was immunoSEQ multiplex PCR, while the TCRdb copy is restricted to in-frame clones and leaves out a portion. This repertoire shows approximately 400,000 clones, roughly 80% found once; its top ten account for roughly 5.1%. Input material: PBMCs or T cells enriched from blood (not recorded which). These receptors all come from a woman aged 45-60 years who had recovered from COVID-19. Both conserved end residues are part of each CDR3. The D gene is left open where the match is weak. Size is omitted from some rows. Given values are once, few, many or a class for expanded clones.

clone_size | d_call | j_call | v_call | cdr3_aa | cdr3_nt
NA | TRBD2 | TRBJ2-7 | TRBV27 | CASSLLRGLPYEQYF | TGTGCCAGCAGTTTGTTGCGGGGACTACCCTACGAGCAGTACTTC
NA | NA | TRBJ2-5 | TRBV5-1 | CASRETGQQETQYF | TGCGCCAGCAGGGAGACAGGTCAACAAGAGACCCAGTACTTC
NA | NA | TRBJ1-2 | TRBV7-2 | CASSLATATNYGYTF | TGTGCCAGCAGCTTAGCGACAGCCACTAACTATGGCTACACCTTC
once | TRBD1 | TRBJ1-6 | TRBV9 | CASSDTGGNSPLHF | TGTGCCAGCAGCGACACAGGGGGGAATTCACCCCTCCACTTT
NA | TRBD1 | TRBJ2-7 | TRBV7-2 | CASSPQQGTGHEQYF | TGTGCCAGCAGCCCGCAACAGGGGACGGGGCACGAGCAGTACTTC
NA | NA | TRBJ1-6 | TRBV27 | CASMTFRSRLNSPLHF | TGTGCCAGCATGACCTTTAGGTCCAGGCTAAACTCACCCCTCCACTTT
NA | TRBD1 | TRBJ1-2 | TRBV27 | CASSLYDRGSGYTF | TGTGCCAGCAGTTTATACGACAGGGGGTCTGGCTACACCTTC
once | NA | TRBJ2-2 | TRBV7-8 | CASSLEGQPFTGELFF | TGTGCCAGCAGCTTAGAAGGACAGCCTTTCACCGGGGAGCTGTTTTTT
NA | TRBD1 | TRBJ1-6 | TRBV27 | CASSGTGISPLHF | TGTGCCAGCAGCGGGACAGGGATTTCACCCCTCCACTTT
NA | NA | TRBJ1-1 | TRBV5-8 | CASSRNPGSGTEAFF | TGTGCCAGCAGCCGCAACCCGGGGTCTGGGACTGAAGCTTTCTTT